These 18 T cell receptor beta chains were sequenced from one sample in a study of T cell responses to AZD1222 COVID-19 vaccine. Repertoires were generated with immunoSEQ multiplex PCR, while TCRdb's copy carries only in-frame clones and drops some. Seen here are about 120,000 clones, 87% observed once, and the top ten hold 3.2%. The sequencing used peripheral blood, collected on day 0 of AZD1222 vaccination. The receptors come from an adult in good health.

The chain carries TRBV7-3 and TRBJ2-3, with 9 bases aligning to TRBD2. Looked up from germline, CDR1 is SGHTA and CDR2 is FQGTGA. The CDR3 consists of 16 residues. Trimming cost V 1 base and J 0 bases; bases outside gene matches: 2. The CDR3 loop reads CASSLSAGGSTDTQYF. The CDR3 DNA follows: TGTGCCAGCAGCTTAAGTGCGGGGGGGAGCACAGATACGCAGTATTTT. Combining the CDR3 with reference TRBV7-3 and TRBJ2-3 gives the whole variable domain GAGVSQTPSNKVTEKGKYVELRCDPISGHTALYWYRQSLGQGPEFLIYFQGTGAADDSGLPNDRFFAVRPEGSVSTLKIQRTERGDSAVYLCASSLSAGGSTDTQYFGPGTRLTVL.

The gene calls are TRBV19 and TRBJ1-5; unclear D gene. The V and J ends lost 6 bases and 0 bases respectively, with 9 bases between them. CDR1 is LNHDA and CDR2 is SQIVND in the germline V gene (reference sequence). CDR3 length: 14 residues. Here the CDR3 reads CASSPSDSNQPQHF. The CDR3 DNA is TGTGCCAGTAGCCCGTCGGATAGCAATCAGCCCCAGCATTTT.

The V gene is TRBV27, the J gene TRBJ1-5; D is uncertain. CDR1 MNHEY and CDR2 SMNVEV come from the germline V gene (reference sequence). V was clipped by 0 bases and J by 0 bases, with 6 bases between them. The CDR3 spans 15 residues. The CDR3 reads CASSLSVYSNQPQHF. In DNA form, the CDR3 reads TGTGCCAGCAGTTTATCCGTTTATAGCAATCAGCCCCAGCATTTT.

This chain connects TRBV6-2 or TRBV6-3 to TRBJ2-7, with 8 bases fitting TRBD1. The trim removed 0 bases at V and 2 bases at J, leaving 0 bases unmatched. Germline values: CDR1 MNHEY, CDR2 SVGEGT. CDR3 size: 14 residues. CDR3 sequence (DNA): TGTGCCAGCAGTTACTCACAGGGGGCCTACGAGCAGTACTTC. Translation: CASSYSQGAYEQYF.

The V gene is TRBV11-1, the J gene TRBJ1-5, with unresolved D. This CDR3 has 13 residues. Trimming shortened V by 5 bases and J by 0 bases, and 5 bases separated the two germline ends. The germline gives CDR1 SGHAT, CDR2 FQDESV (reference sequence). For the CDR3, the DNA is TGTGCCAGCAGCCCGGATAGCAATCAGCCCCAGCATTTT. The encoded protein is CASSPDSNQPQHF.

The chain carries TRBV7-6 and TRBJ2-7; D is undetermined. Germline V CDR1 and CDR2: SGHVS, FNYEAQ. The germline V and J ends were trimmed by 0 bases and 2 bases, with 5 bases remaining between them. This CDR3 region has 13 residues. CDR3 sequence reads: CASSLAGPYEQYF. CDR3 DNA sequence: TGTGCCAGCAGCTTAGCTGGGCCCTACGAGCAGTACTTC.

This rearrangement joins TRBV19 to TRBJ2-1, with D perhaps TRBD1 (5 bases). CDR3 length: 13 residues. V was pared by 5 bases and J by 6 bases, with 11 bases between. The germline CDR1 and CDR2 sequences are LNHDA and SQIVND (reference sequence). The CDR3 DNA reads TGTGCCAGTAGTCCTCAGGGAACCAATGAGCAGTTCTTC. This codes for CASSPQGTNEQFF.

This clone was observed a single time. The chain uses TRBV6-5 and TRBJ1-1; D is uncertain. The CDR3 has 15 residues. Trimming shortened V by 0 bases and J by 0 bases, and 8 bases separated the two germline ends. Looked up from germline, CDR1 is MNHEY and CDR2 is SVGAGI. The DNA for the CDR3 is TGTGCCAGCAGTTACTCGACACACGTGAACACTGAAGCTTTCTTT. It translates to CASSYSTHVNTEAFF.

In regard to this clone: At one end, the junction sequence differs from germline, possibly due to a read error. The rearrangement uses TRBV7-7 and TRBJ2-2, with a tentative D call TRBD1 (5 bases). CDR1 is SSHAT and CDR2 is FNYEAQ in the germline V gene (reference sequence). This CDR3 region has 16 residues. CDR3 sequence reads: CASSLGLQGGTGELFF. The CDR3 DNA is TGTGCTAGCAGCTTAGGATTGCAGGGTGGCACCGGGGAGCTGTTTTTT.

J is TRBJ2-5 and V is TRBV3-1 (or the pseudogene TRBV3-2), with D perhaps TRBD1 or TRBD2 (5 bases each). Germline CDR1 reads LGHDT; CDR2 reads YNNKEL (reference sequence). V was shortened by 4 bases and J by 5 bases, with 14 bases between the two germline ends. The CDR3 has 14 residues. The CDR3, as DNA: TGTGCCAGCAGCCTTTCAGAGGGGAGTGAGACCCAGTACTTC. This codes for CASSLSEGSETQYF.

The rearrangement uses TRBV10-1 and TRBJ2-7, with D maybe TRBD2 (6 bases). CDR1 and CDR2 (germline): WNHNN, SYGVQD (reference sequence). Trimming left V 4 bases short and J 0 bases short, with 16 bases between. The CDR3 totals 16 residues. CDR3 nucleotide sequence: TGCGCCAGCAGTGGGGGAACTAGCAGTAACTCCTACGAGCAGTACTTC. It encodes CASSGGTSSNSYEQYF.

The J gene is TRBJ1-3, the V gene TRBV6-5; D not resolved. CDR1 and CDR2 from the germline V gene are MNHEY and SVGAGI. V was trimmed by 0 bases and J by 4 bases, leaving 10 bases between them. This CDR3 has 15 amino acids. CDR3 nucleotide sequence: TGTGCCAGCAGTTACTCGACGGGGTCAGGAAACACCATATATTTT. Amino acids: CASSYSTGSGNTIYF.

This chain links TRBV28 with TRBJ1-2; no definite D call. CDR3 length: 11 amino acids. Germline V gene lookup returns CDR1 MDHEN and CDR2 SYDVKM. V shed 4 bases and J shed 7 bases, with 7 bases lying between them. CDR3: CASSWGLGYTF. CDR3 nucleotides: TGTGCCAGCAGTTGGGGTCTTGGCTACACCTTC.

This chain joins TRBV7-2 and TRBJ1-5; no clear D. Germline CDR1 reads SGHTA; CDR2 reads FQGNSA. Trimming took off 3 bases at V and 7 bases at J, with 10 bases between the two ends. The CDR3 length is 13 residues. The DNA of the CDR3 is TGTGCCAGCAGCTTGGGCGCAGGACAGCCCCAGCATTTT. Translation: CASSLGAGQPQHF.

The gene calls are TRBV4-2 and TRBJ2-5; 12 positions agree with TRBD2. J gave up 5 bases and V 4 bases, and 8 bases lay outside the gene matches. Germline lookup yields CDR1 LGHNA and CDR2 YNFKEQ. The CDR3 covers 16 residues. The CDR3 DNA follows: TGTGCCAGCAGCCGACGACTAGCGGGAGATATGGAGACCCAGTACTTC. This encodes CASSRRLAGDMETQYF.

The CDR3 spells CASTGTSSSYEQYF. The CDR3 coding sequence is TGTGCCAGTACCGGGACTAGCAGTTCCTACGAGCAGTACTTC. The chain couples TRBV11-2 to TRBJ2-7; 9 bases align to TRBD2. The ends lost 9 bases at V and 1 base at J; junction bases unmatched: 7. This CDR3 comprises 14 residues. CDR1 SGHAT and CDR2 FQNNGV come from the germline V gene.

This clone is a singleton in its sample. The V gene is TRBV4-2, the J gene TRBJ2-7; D is uncertain. CDR3 size: 14 residues. Trimming left V 0 bases short and J 9 bases short, with 15 bases between. Per germline, CDR1 LGHNA and CDR2 YNFKEQ. DNA of the CDR3: TGTGCCAGCAGCCAAGATCAAGTTCCTACTGGGCAGTACTTC. It codes for CASSQDQVPTGQYF.

V and J are TRBV5-6 and TRBJ2-7, with 8 bases fitting TRBD2. The J segment lost 1 base and the V segment lost 0 bases, leaving 6 bases of the junction unmatched. The CDR3 sequence is 16 residues long. Germline CDR1 and CDR2: SGHDT and YYEEEE. CDR3: CASSLVSSGGSYEQYF. The CDR3 DNA is TGTGCCAGCAGCTTGGTTTCCAGCGGGGGATCCTACGAGCAGTACTTC.